The 18 T cell receptor beta chains below all came from one sample that was sequenced in a study of blood T cells in healthy people across ages. Through a sample-barcoded 5' primer and a J-beta primer mix, a second PCR was run for about 6 to 11 cycles. TCRdb ran MiXCR on the 5' RACE reads and lists one entry per CDR3 protein. The sample consists of 850,000 to 1,300,000 distinct CDR3 sequences, 40% to 55% of them appearing once. Sequenced input: blood. All receptors derive from a woman aged 55-70 years in good health.

The J gene is TRBJ2-1, the V gene TRBV6-5, with 10 bases lining up with TRBD1. J gave up 9 bases and V 4 bases, and 15 bases lay outside the gene matches. Germline V gene lookup returns CDR1 MNHEY and CDR2 SVGAGI. The CDR3 contains 17 residues. The CDR3: CASSFLMTGGDGAEQFF. CDR3 in DNA: TGTGCCAGCAGTTTTTTAATGACAGGGGGCGACGGAGCTGAGCAGTTCTTC.

The chain carries TRBV6-2 or TRBV6-3 and TRBJ1-1; D gene uncertain. This CDR3 is 14 amino acids long. The V end lost 6 bases, the J end lost 0 bases, and 11 bases lay between the germline ends. Germline-derived CDR1 and CDR2 are MNHEY and SVGEGT. This chain's CDR3 is CASRNPTVNTEAFF. DNA of the CDR3: TGTGCCAGCAGAAATCCTACAGTGAACACTGAAGCTTTCTTT.

This sequence joins TRBV18 and TRBJ2-7, with a possible D match to TRBD1 (5 bases). CDR3 size: 14 residues. Germline V gene data show CDR1 as KGHSH and CDR2 as LQKENI. V was shortened by 2 bases and J by 6 bases, with 14 bases between the two germline ends. CDR3 residues: CASSPTAGSSEQYF. Here the CDR3 DNA reads TGTGCCAGCTCACCAACGGCAGGGTCTAGCGAGCAGTACTTC. Based on the CDR3 plus reference TRBV18 and TRBJ2-7, the full variable domain is NAGVMQNPRHLVRRRGQEARLRCSPMKGHSHVYWYRQLPEEGLKFMVYLQKENIIDESGMPKERFSAEFPKEGPSILRIQQVVRGDSAAYFCASSPTAGSSEQYFGPGTRLTVT.

The chain couples TRBV20-1 to TRBJ2-5; 7 bases line up with TRBD1. Per the germline V gene, CDR1 is DFQATT and CDR2 is SNEGSKA (reference sequence). The CDR3 is 13 residues long. J was trimmed by 1 base and V by 6 bases; bases with no gene match: 5. The CDR3 DNA reads as TGCAGTGCCCACGGGACAGCCCAAGAGACCCAGTACTTC. Translation gives CSAHGTAQETQYF.

The chain has TRBV4-2 and TRBJ2-5; 11 bases map to TRBD2. This CDR3 contains 16 residues. Looked up from germline, CDR1 is LGHNA and CDR2 is YNFKEQ. The V and J ends lost 0 bases and 2 bases, in that order; junction bases with no gene match: 2. Here the CDR3 reads CASSQETSGGQETQYF. The CDR3 region has the DNA TGTGCCAGCAGCCAAGAAACTAGCGGGGGACAAGAGACCCAGTACTTC.

In DNA form, the CDR3 reads TGTGCCATCAGAGGACTAGCGGGGTCCACAGATACGCAGTATTTT. Translated: CAIRGLAGSTDTQYF. J is TRBJ2-3 and V is TRBV10-3; 12 bases match TRBD2. Germline V gene data show CDR1 as ENHRY and CDR2 as SYGVKD. This CDR3 contains 15 residues. Trimming cost V 6 bases and J 2 bases; bases outside gene matches: 3.

The chain links TRBV6-6 to TRBJ2-7, with D perhaps TRBD1 or TRBD2 (6 bases each). The CDR3 runs 15 residues. From germline, CDR1 is MNHNY and CDR2 SVGAGI (reference sequence). With 5 bases removed from V and 4 bases from J, the gap between germline ends came to 18 bases. CDR3 coding DNA: TGTGCCAGCAGTCCCCTTATCGGGGGCGGATACGAGCAGTACTTC. It specifies CASSPLIGGGYEQYF.

In nucleotides, the CDR3 is TGTGCCAGCAGCTTTTCGCTAGCGGGAGGCACATACAATGAGCAGTTCTTC. This codes for CASSFSLAGGTYNEQFF. The chain recombines TRBV13 with TRBJ2-1; 11 bases fit TRBD2. This CDR3 has 17 amino acids. Germline lookup yields CDR1 PRHDT and CDR2 FYEKMQ (reference sequence). Germline trimming cut 3 bases from V and 4 bases from J; bases unmatched to any gene: 8.

This clonotype showed up just once. The rearrangement links TRBV6-5 to TRBJ2-6; 8 nucleotides align to TRBD1. The V gene's germline CDR1 is MNHEY and CDR2 SVGAGI. This CDR3 has 16 residues. The V and J ends lost 5 bases and 4 bases, in that order; junction bases with no gene match: 7. The CDR3 loop is CASSHRTGRGANVLTF. The CDR3 DNA sequence: TGTGCCAGCAGTCATCGGACAGGGCGAGGGGCCAACGTCCTGACTTTC.

This rearrangement joins TRBV28 to TRBJ1-2; D is uncertain. Germline V gene sequence: CDR1 MDHEN, CDR2 SYDVKM. The CDR3 runs 14 residues. V was shortened by 5 bases and J by 7 bases, with 17 bases between the two germline ends. The CDR3 spells CASSAPRSAGGYTF. CDR3 in DNA: TGTGCCAGCAGTGCCCCTAGATCGGCGGGTGGCTACACCTTC.

The chain carries TRBV4-1 and TRBJ2-7; the match to TRBD1 covers 8 bases. The J segment lost 5 bases and the V segment lost 4 bases, leaving 7 bases of the junction unmatched. Per the germline V gene, CDR1 is MGHRA and CDR2 is YSYEKL. There are 14 residues in the CDR3. CDR3 in amino acids: CASSRRDRYDEQYF. In nucleotides, the CDR3 is TGCGCCAGCAGCCGCCGGGACAGGTATGACGAGCAGTACTTC.

The V gene is TRBV9, the J gene TRBJ1-1, with 9 bases aligning to TRBD1. The CDR3 consists of 14 residues. Looked up from germline, CDR1 is SGDLS and CDR2 is YYNGEE. Losses at the gene ends were 2 bases for V and 3 bases for J; bases not matched to a gene: 2. The CDR3 is CASSVRQGDTEAFF. CDR3 nucleotide sequence: TGTGCCAGCAGCGTTCGACAGGGGGACACTGAAGCTTTCTTT.

The chain links TRBV19 to TRBJ2-4; D is perhaps TRBD1 (7 bases). This CDR3 is 17 amino acids long. V was shortened by 10 bases and J by 0 bases, with 22 bases between the two germline ends. Germline V gene lookup returns CDR1 LNHDA and CDR2 SQIVND (reference sequence). CDR3 in amino acids: CATGGTATRLAKNIQYF. The CDR3, as DNA: TGTGCCACCGGAGGGACAGCGACTCGGCTAGCCAAAAACATTCAGTACTTC.

This clonotype was seen more than once but under ten times. This chain links TRBV6-5 with TRBJ2-7; 13 nucleotides align to TRBD2. Germline lookup yields CDR1 MNHEY and CDR2 SVGAGI. V trimming: 6 bases; J trimming: 5 bases; junction bases outside the gene matches: 4. The CDR3 runs to 14 residues. The CDR3 nucleotides are TGTGCCAGCAGCCCCGGGACTAGCGGGAACGAGCAGTACTTC. Its translation is CASSPGTSGNEQYF.

The chain recombines TRBV4-1 with TRBJ1-4; D gene uncertain. Germline assignment: CDR1 MGHRA and CDR2 YSYEKL. The CDR3 is 16 residues long. V dropped 1 base and J dropped 2 bases, with 11 bases sitting between them. The CDR3 region has the DNA TGCGCCAGCAGCCAAGGGACTTCCCCTACTAATGAAAAACTGTTTTTT. Its protein product is CASSQGTSPTNEKLFF.

The rearrangement links TRBV6-5 to TRBJ1-5, with 9 bases lining up with TRBD1. V shed 0 bases and J 4 bases; nucleotides not matched to a gene: 1. CDR3 length: 15 residues. The V gene's germline CDR1 is MNHEY and CDR2 SVGAGI. CDR3 protein: CASSYSGQGNQPQHF. CDR3 DNA: TGTGCCAGCAGTTACTCGGGACAGGGTAATCAGCCCCAGCATTTT.

This chain uses TRBV11-3 with TRBJ2-3, with D maybe TRBD1 (6 bases). In germline, CDR1 is SGHNT, CDR2 YENEEA. Between the trimmed V and J ends, which lost 4 bases and 6 bases, there was a span of 8 bases. The CDR3 spans 12 residues. The CDR3 DNA reads as TGTGCCAGCAGCTCCCAGGGGGATACGCAGTATTTT. This encodes CASSSQGDTQYF.

In DNA form, the CDR3 reads TGCGCCAGCAGCGATAGATCGACAGGGACTGAAGCTTTCTTT. Translated: CASSDRSTGTEAFF. The chain combines TRBV5-1 with TRBJ1-1; TRBD1 aligns across 7 bases. V lost 4 bases to trimming and J lost 5 bases; unmatched junction nucleotides: 8. The CDR3 contains 14 residues. In germline, CDR1 is SGHRS, CDR2 YFSETQ.